One T cell receptor beta chain is described in this entry. Antigen unknown. This specimen comes from a study of cytomegalovirus exposure and HLA in healthy donors. The study, taken as a whole, reports: Trimming of TCR beta V- and J-genes showed a link, identified in a later analysis, to a missense DCLRE1C variant. One later analysis reportedly identified an Asian-associated ancestry cluster that showed fewer N-insertions than the roughly 640-donor mean. Roughly even sequencing depth across donors was the assumption behind the presence/absence analyses.

The CDR3 runs 11 residues. Germline values: CDR1 SGHDT, CDR2 YYEEEE. V dropped 5 bases and J dropped 7 bases, with 9 bases sitting between them. Researchers ran the PCR with 60 Vbeta and 13 Jbeta primers. Here immunoSEQ multiplex PCR was the method, and the copy in TCRdb shows in-frame clones only, minus some. Of roughly 99,000 clones in the sample, more than 75% are singletons; the top ten hold under 4%. The chain employs TRBV5-6 and TRBJ1-1; maybe TRBD1 (5 bases). The source of this sequence is a woman between 40 and 55 years old in good health and CMV-seronegative. Sequencing used PBMCs. The CDR3 region is CASSFGGEAFF. In DNA, the CDR3 is TGTGCCAGCAGTTTCGGGGGTGAAGCTTTCTTT.